This section outlines one TCR beta chain sequence together with its context. What it binds is not known. PCR was performed using 60 Vbeta and 13 Jbeta primers. Authors' methods: About 11 million of tens of millions of unique TCR beta chains were shared, per a later count. TCRdb's copy holds only in-frame clones and misses some; the assay was immunoSEQ multiplex PCR. For V, J and clone size, that table is used; D and trimming come from the DNA. The table has approximately 94,000 clones, more than 75% seen once. This entry comes from a study of cytomegalovirus exposure and HLA in healthy donors. Study in general: An earlier analysis identified under 130 million unique TCR beta sequences in 150 million to 200 million T cells. Findings of the study overall: Among immune exposure information, only CMV serostatus was available. Later analysis identified a missense DCLRE1C variant that was linked to TCR beta V- and J-gene trimming.

Losses at the gene ends were 10 bases for V and 2 bases for J; bases not matched to a gene: 15. CDR1 is MDHEN and CDR2 is SYDVKM in the germline V gene. This CDR3 region has 16 residues. The specimen sequenced was PBMCs. This chain uses TRBV28 with TRBJ2-7, with 9 bases lining up with TRBD2. This TCR came from a man aged 30-40 years in good health and CMV-seropositive. The CDR3 sequence: CATALPTSGRTYEQYF. The DNA for the CDR3 is TGTGCCACCGCTCTCCCCACTAGCGGGCGAACCTACGAGCAGTACTTC. Full variable domain (missing parts from reference TRBV28 and TRBJ2-7): DVKVTQSSRYLVKRTGEKVFLECVQDMDHENMFWYRQDPGLGLRLIYFSYDVKMKEKGDIPEGYSVSREKKERFSLILESASTNQTSMYLCATALPTSGRTYEQYFGPGTRLTVT.